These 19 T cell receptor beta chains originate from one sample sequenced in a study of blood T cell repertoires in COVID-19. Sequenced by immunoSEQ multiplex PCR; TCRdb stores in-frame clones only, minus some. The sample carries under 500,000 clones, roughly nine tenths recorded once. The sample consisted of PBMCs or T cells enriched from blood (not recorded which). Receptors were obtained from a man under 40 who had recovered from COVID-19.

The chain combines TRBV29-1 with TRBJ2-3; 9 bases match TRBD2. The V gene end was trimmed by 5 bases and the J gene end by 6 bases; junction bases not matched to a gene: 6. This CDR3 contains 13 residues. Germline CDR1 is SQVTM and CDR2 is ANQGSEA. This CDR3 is CSVTGTSFDTQYF. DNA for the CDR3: TGCAGCGTTACCGGGACTAGCTTTGATACGCAGTATTTT.

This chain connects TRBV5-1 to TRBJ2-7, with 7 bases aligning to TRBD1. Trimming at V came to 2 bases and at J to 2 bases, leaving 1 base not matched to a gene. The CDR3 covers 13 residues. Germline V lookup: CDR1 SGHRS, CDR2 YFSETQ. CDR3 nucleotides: TGCGCCAGCAGCTTCCAGGGGGCCTACGAGCAGTACTTC. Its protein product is CASSFQGAYEQYF. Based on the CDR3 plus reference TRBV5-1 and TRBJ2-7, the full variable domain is KAGVTQTPRYLIKTRGQQVTLSCSPISGHRSVSWYQQTPGQGLQFLFEYFSETQRNKGNFPGRFSGRQFSNSRSEMNVSTLELGDSALYLCASSFQGAYEQYFGPGTRLTVT.

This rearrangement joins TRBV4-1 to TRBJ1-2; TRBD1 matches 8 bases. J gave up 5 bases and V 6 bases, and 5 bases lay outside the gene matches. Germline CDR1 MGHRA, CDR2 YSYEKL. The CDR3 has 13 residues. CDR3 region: CASSDRQGYGYTF. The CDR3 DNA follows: TGCGCCAGCAGTGACCGACAGGGGTATGGCTACACCTTC.

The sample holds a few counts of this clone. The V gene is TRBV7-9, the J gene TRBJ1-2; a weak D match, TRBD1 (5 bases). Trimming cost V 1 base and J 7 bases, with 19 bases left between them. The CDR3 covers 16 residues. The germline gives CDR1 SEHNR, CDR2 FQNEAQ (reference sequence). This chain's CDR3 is CASSLVGPDVDFGYTF. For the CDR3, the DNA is TGTGCCAGCAGCTTAGTGGGGCCAGACGTAGACTTTGGCTACACCTTC.

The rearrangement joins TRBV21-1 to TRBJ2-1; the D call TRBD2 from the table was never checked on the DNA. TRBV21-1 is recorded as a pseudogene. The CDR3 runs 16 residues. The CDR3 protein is CASSKAPSGGPAEQFF. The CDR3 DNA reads TGTGCCAGCAGCAAAGCCCCCTCGGGAGGGCCCGCTGAGCAGTTCTTC.

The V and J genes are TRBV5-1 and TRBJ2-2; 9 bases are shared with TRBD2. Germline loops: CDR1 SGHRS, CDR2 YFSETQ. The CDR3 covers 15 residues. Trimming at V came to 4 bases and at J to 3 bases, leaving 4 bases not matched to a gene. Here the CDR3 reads CASSAGLAYTGELFF. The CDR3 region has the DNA TGCGCCAGCAGCGCGGGACTAGCTTACACCGGGGAGCTGTTTTTT.

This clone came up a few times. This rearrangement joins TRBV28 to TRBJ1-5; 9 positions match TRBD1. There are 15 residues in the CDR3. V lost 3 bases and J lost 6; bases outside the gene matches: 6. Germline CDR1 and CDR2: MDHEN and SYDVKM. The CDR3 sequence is CASSFSRDRVQPQHF. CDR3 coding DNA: TGTGCCAGCAGTTTTTCTAGGGACAGGGTTCAGCCCCAGCATTTT.

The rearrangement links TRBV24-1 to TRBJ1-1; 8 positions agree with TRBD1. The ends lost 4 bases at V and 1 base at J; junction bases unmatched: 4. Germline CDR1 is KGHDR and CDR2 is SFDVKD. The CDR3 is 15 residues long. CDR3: CATSDPGTGNTEAFF. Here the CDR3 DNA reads TGTGCCACCAGTGACCCCGGGACAGGGAACACTGAAGCTTTCTTT.

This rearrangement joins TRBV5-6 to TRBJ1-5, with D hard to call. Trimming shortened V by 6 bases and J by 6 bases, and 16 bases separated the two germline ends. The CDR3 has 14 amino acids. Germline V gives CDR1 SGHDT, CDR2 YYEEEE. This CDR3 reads CASTLGLESQPQHF. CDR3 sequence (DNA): TGTGCCAGCACCCTCGGACTGGAGAGTCAGCCCCAGCATTTT. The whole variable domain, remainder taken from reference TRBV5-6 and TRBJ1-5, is DAGVTQSPTHLIKTRGQQVTLRCSPKSGHDTVSWYQQALGQGPQFIFQYYEEEERQRGNFPDRFSGHQFPNYSSELNVNALLLGDSALYLCASTLGLESQPQHFGDGTRLSIL.

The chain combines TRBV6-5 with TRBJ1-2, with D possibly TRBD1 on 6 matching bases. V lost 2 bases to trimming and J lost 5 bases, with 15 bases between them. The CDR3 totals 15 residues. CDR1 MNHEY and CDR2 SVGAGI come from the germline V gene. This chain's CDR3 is CASSYLTGSGYGYTF. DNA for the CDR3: TGTGCCAGCAGTTACCTAACAGGGTCGGGGTATGGCTACACCTTC.

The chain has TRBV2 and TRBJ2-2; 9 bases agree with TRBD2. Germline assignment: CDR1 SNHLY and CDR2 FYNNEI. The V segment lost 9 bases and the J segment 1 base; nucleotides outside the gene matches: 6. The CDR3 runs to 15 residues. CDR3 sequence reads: CARSLTSGNTGELFF. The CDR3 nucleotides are TGTGCCAGATCCCTGACTAGCGGGAACACCGGGGAGCTGTTTTTT.

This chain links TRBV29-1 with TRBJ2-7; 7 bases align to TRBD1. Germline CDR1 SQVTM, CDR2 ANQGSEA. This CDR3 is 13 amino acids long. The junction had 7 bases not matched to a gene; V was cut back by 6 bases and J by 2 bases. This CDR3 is CSVSGQAPYEQYF. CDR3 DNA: TGCAGCGTATCAGGACAGGCCCCCTACGAGCAGTACTTC.

CDR3 in amino acids: CASSVPTDGYTF. In nucleotides, the CDR3 is TGTGCCAGCAGCGTCCCGACAGACGGCTACACCTTC. V gene TRBV5-4 combines with J gene TRBJ1-2, with D possibly matching TRBD1 (5 bases). The V end was cut by 4 bases, the J end by 8 bases, with 12 bases between. The CDR3 length is 12 residues. Germline V lookup: CDR1 SGHNT, CDR2 YYREEE (reference sequence).

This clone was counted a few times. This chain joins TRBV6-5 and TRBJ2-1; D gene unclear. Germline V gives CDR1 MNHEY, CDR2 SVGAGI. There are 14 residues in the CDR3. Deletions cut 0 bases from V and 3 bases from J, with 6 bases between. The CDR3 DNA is TGTGCCAGCAGTTACTCGGCTGGCTACAATGAGCAGTTCTTC. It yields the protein CASSYSAGYNEQFF.

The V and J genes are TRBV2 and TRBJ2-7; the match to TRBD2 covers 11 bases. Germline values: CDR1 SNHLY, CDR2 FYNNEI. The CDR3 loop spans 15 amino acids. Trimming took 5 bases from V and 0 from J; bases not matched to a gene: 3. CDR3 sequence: CASSPTSGGSYEQYF. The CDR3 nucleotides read TGTGCCAGCAGTCCAACTAGCGGGGGCTCCTACGAGCAGTACTTC.

CDR3 residues: CASSFGRPGTEAFF. The CDR3 nucleotides are TGTGCCAGCAGCTTCGGGAGGCCTGGGACTGAAGCTTTCTTT. The gene calls are TRBV5-6 and TRBJ1-1; the D is unclear. Per germline, CDR1 SGHDT and CDR2 YYEEEE. V lost 2 bases and J 5 bases, leaving 13 bases between the germline ends. CDR3 size: 14 residues.

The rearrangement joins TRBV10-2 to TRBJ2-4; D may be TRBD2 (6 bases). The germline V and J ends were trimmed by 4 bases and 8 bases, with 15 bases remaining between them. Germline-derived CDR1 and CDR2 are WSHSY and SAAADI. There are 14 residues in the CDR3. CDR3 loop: CASSGRIPGDIQYF. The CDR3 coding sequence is TGCGCCAGCAGTGGGAGGATCCCGGGGGACATTCAGTACTTC.

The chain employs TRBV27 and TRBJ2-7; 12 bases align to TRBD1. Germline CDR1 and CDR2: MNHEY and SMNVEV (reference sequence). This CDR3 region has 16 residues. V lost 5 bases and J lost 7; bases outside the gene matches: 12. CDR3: CASSAPGTGGNWEQYF. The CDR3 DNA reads TGTGCCAGCAGTGCTCCCGGGACAGGGGGCAATTGGGAGCAGTACTTC.

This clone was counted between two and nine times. CDR3 DNA: TGTGCCAGTAGTCCGAAGCAGGGGCAAGAGACCCAGTACTTC. Protein sequence: CASSPKQGQETQYF. The chain uses TRBV19 and TRBJ2-5; weak D call: TRBD1 (6 bases). Germline CDR1 LNHDA, CDR2 SQIVND (reference sequence). V was pared by 5 bases and J by 2 bases, with 12 bases between. This CDR3 is 14 amino acids long. The whole variable domain, remainder taken from reference TRBV19 and TRBJ2-5, is DGGITQSPKYLFRKEGQNVTLSCEQNLNHDAMYWYRQDPGQGLRLIYYSQIVNDFQKGDIAEGYSVSREKKESFPLTVTSAQKNPTAFYLCASSPKQGQETQYFGPGTRLLVL.